This entry lists 7 T cell receptor beta chains sequenced from one sample in a study of post-analysis software for immune sequencing data. Notes on the study in general: There were roughly five TRBV segments more frequent in patients than controls, and TRBV5-6, TRBV5-1 and TRBV20-1 were among them.

These receptors have no identified antigens. Researchers reported that TCR beta cDNA libraries carried unique molecular identifiers. One entry per CDR3 protein results from TCRdb running MiXCR on the PCR reads. Among 750,000 to 950,000 distinct CDR3 sequences, around 45% were seen once, and the ten largest hold 4% to 5%. The sequencing input was blood. Receptor source: a girl aged 10 to 17 with multiple sclerosis.

The chain couples TRBV5-1 to TRBJ2-7, with D possibly TRBD2 on 6 matching bases. CDR3 size: 15 residues. Germline V gives CDR1 SGHRS, CDR2 YFSETQ. V was trimmed by 4 bases and J by 3 bases, leaving 17 bases between them. DNA of the CDR3: TGCGCCAGCAGCCCTACGGGACTCTCCCTCTACGAGCAGTACTTC. Its protein product is CASSPTGLSLYEQYF.

This clonotype has a handful of counts. The chain is built from TRBV28 and TRBJ1-5; TRBD1 matches 7 bases. The J segment lost 6 bases and the V segment lost 6 bases, leaving 5 bases of the junction unmatched. CDR1 is MDHEN and CDR2 is SYDVKM in the germline V gene. The CDR3 is made up of 13 amino acids. In DNA, the CDR3 is TGTGCCAGCAGGCGACAGGGAGGTCAGCCCCAGCATTTT. Its protein product is CASRRQGGQPQHF.

CDR3 in DNA: TGCAGCGTTGGTCCCACAGCGGGAGGGATCGGCGAGCAGTACTTC. Its translation is CSVGPTAGGIGEQYF. The chain links TRBV29-1 to TRBJ2-7, with 10 nucleotides matching TRBD2. The germline gives CDR1 SQVTM, CDR2 ANQGSEA. V lost 4 bases and J lost 6; bases outside the gene matches: 12. The CDR3 extends over 15 amino acids.

The gene calls are TRBV10-3 and TRBJ2-5; 9 bases are shared with TRBD2. The V and J ends lost 4 bases and 5 bases, in that order; junction bases with no gene match: 14. The germline V gene has CDR1 ENHRY and CDR2 SYGVKD. CDR3 length: 17 residues. The CDR3 reads CAISATSGGRASETQYF. CDR3 nucleotide sequence: TGTGCCATCAGTGCTACCTCGGGCGGGAGGGCCTCGGAGACCCAGTACTTC.

This chain uses TRBV6-5 with TRBJ1-2; no clear D. The V end lost 0 bases, the J end lost 2 bases, and 4 bases lay between the germline ends. Germline CDR1 is MNHEY and CDR2 is SVGAGI. The CDR3 spans 13 residues. CDR3 protein: CASSYSQNYGYTF. The DNA for the CDR3 is TGTGCCAGCAGTTACTCGCAAAACTATGGCTACACCTTC.

In its sample, this clonotype was seen a few times. This rearrangement joins TRBV28 to TRBJ2-7; 7 bases map to TRBD2. Per the germline V gene, CDR1 is MDHEN and CDR2 is SYDVKM. The junction had 17 bases not matched to a gene; V was cut back by 3 bases and J by 3 bases. The CDR3 extends over 18 amino acids. The CDR3 sequence: CASSLPTLRPGGSYEQYF. The CDR3 DNA follows: TGTGCCAGCAGTTTGCCCACTCTCAGACCGGGGGGAAGCTACGAGCAGTACTTC.

This clonotype came up many times. The chain has TRBV29-1 and TRBJ2-7, with no clear D. Germline V gene data show CDR1 as SQVTM and CDR2 as ANQGSEA. V lost 3 bases and J lost 0, with 9 bases in between. This CDR3 is 13 amino acids long. CDR3 loop: CSVEGINSYEQYF. The CDR3 DNA follows: TGCAGCGTTGAGGGGATTAACTCCTACGAGCAGTACTTC.